This T cell receptor (beta chain) stems from a study of T-cell reconstitution after alpha-beta-depleted transplantation in children. General study results and limits: Diversity and T-cell counts at one year after transplant derived mostly from new T cells. Reports say that about two months after transplant, the alpha-beta T cells came out of several hundred graft clones that had expanded. From surviving recipient T cells and thymic progenitors came the high day-60 TCRbeta diversity observed in some patients.

Details on this clonotype: Its antigen remains unidentified. The junction departs from germline at one end; a sequencing error may be responsible.

Using unique molecular identifiers, the investigators prepared the TCRbeta library. TCRdb reprocessed the PCR reads via MiXCR and lists one record per CDR3 protein. This sample has about 420,000 distinct CDR3 sequences, with under 20% found just once. This CDR3 has 17 residues. Sequences were derived from PBMCs, mostly from graft donor cells, sampled 360 days after TCRalphabeta/CD19-depleted stem cell transplant. This sequence joins TRBV12-3 or TRBV12-4 and TRBJ2-5, with TRBD1 matching over 11 bases. This clonotype was obtained from a boy under two years old who had a stem cell transplant for Wiskott-Aldrich syndrome, so the T cells may come from the graft donor. The CDR3 sequence: CASSRGRTGGFQEAQYF. As DNA, the CDR3 is TGTGCCAGCAGTCGGGGTAGGACAGGGGGCTTTCAAGAGGCCCAGTACTTC.